Listed here is a single TCR beta chain. The antigen is undetermined. This CDR3 is 14 amino acids long. The V and J ends lost 6 bases and 11 bases, in that order; junction bases with no gene match: 10. Germline assignment: CDR1 MNHNS and CDR2 SASEGT. This specimen comes from a study of shared clonotypes between healthy human individuals. Only in-frame clones appear in the TCRdb table, and some are missing; sequencing was by immunoSEQ multiplex PCR. This sample yields around 2.1 million clones, of which approximately 96% are seen a single time; roughly 0.13% belongs to the top ten. CD4+ cell separation produced CD45RA+ naive and CD45RA-negative memory subsets. Study-level results: Sample collection involved blood only; tissue repertoires are likely different. On the whole, naive subsets had larger estimated richness than memory subsets had.

Sequences were obtained from naive CD4+ T cells sorted from blood. This sample's subset: CD45RA+ positively selected. The clonotype comes from a man between 18 and 35 years old in good health. The gene calls are TRBV6-1 and TRBJ1-6, with 7 bases lining up with TRBD1. CDR3 amino acids: CASREGQRATPLHF. CDR3 DNA sequence: TGTGCCAGCAGGGAGGGACAGCGGGCTACACCCCTCCACTTT.